One sample yielded the 5 T cell receptor beta chains listed below, sequenced in a study of hypomethylating agent response in myelodysplastic syndrome (dated by TCRdb to the early 2020s). The library was made by the immunoSEQ multiplex PCR assay. TCRdb provides this immuneACCESS table in a form limited to in-frame rearrangements. Some clones are lacking; in checked studies, under half of them reflect an unresolved V gene, and why the rest are absent is not known. The sample profile shows some 6,200 clones; roughly 80% of them were found once. Jointly, the top ten make up 26% of the sample. The specimen comprised bone marrow, sampled before or after starting hypomethylating agent treatment for myelodysplastic syndrome (not recorded which). Source of these receptors: a human donor with myelodysplastic syndrome.

The rearrangement uses TRBV29-1 and TRBJ1-2, with 7 bases that match TRBD1. Per the germline V gene, CDR1 is SQVTM and CDR2 is ANQGSEA. The trim removed 7 bases at V and 4 bases at J, leaving 12 bases unmatched. The CDR3 length is 14 residues. The CDR3 bases are TGCAGCGCCTTGGGGCAGGGGGGAAGCTATGGCTACACCTTC. This sequence encodes CSALGQGGSYGYTF. Combining the CDR3 with reference TRBV29-1 and TRBJ1-2 gives the whole variable domain SAVISQKPSRDICQRGTSLTIQCQVDSQVTMMFWYRQQPGQSLTLIATANQGSEATYESGFVIDKFPISRPNLTFSTLTVSNMSPEDSSIYLCSALGQGGSYGYTFGSGTRLTVV.

This chain joins TRBV18 and TRBJ2-3; tentative D call: TRBD2 (5 bases). The CDR3 has 16 residues. CDR1 and CDR2 from the germline V gene are KGHSH and LQKENI. Between the trimmed V and J ends, which lost 2 bases and 4 bases, there was a span of 16 bases. CDR3 loop: CASSPILAASPDTQYF. CDR3 bases: TGTGCCAGCTCACCAATCCTAGCCGCGTCCCCAGATACGCAGTATTTT.

The genes are TRBV5-1 and TRBJ1-1; D uncertain. The CDR3 loop spans 13 amino acids. Trimming took off 4 bases at V and 4 bases at J, with 11 bases between the two ends. Germline V lookup: CDR1 SGHRS, CDR2 YFSETQ. The CDR3 coding sequence is TGCGCCAGCAGCCTCGATCCAGGCACTGAAGCTTTCTTT. Encoded protein: CASSLDPGTEAFF.

The chain is built from TRBV5-1 and TRBJ2-7; no reliable D call. Deletions cut 3 bases from V and 2 bases from J, with 18 bases between. CDR1 is SGHRS and CDR2 is YFSETQ in the germline V gene. The CDR3 is 16 residues long. The CDR3 is CASSSPNIEVPYEQYF. The CDR3 DNA follows: TGCGCCAGCAGCTCCCCCAATATAGAGGTCCCCTACGAGCAGTACTTC. Looking up the rest from reference TRBV5-1 and TRBJ2-7 gives the full variable domain: KAGVTQTPRYLIKTRGQQVTLSCSPISGHRSVSWYQQTPGQGLQFLFEYFSETQRNKGNFPGRFSGRQFSNSRSEMNVSTLELGDSALYLCASSSPNIEVPYEQYFGPGTRLTVT.

This clone has a handful of counts. The chain employs TRBV4-1 and TRBJ1-1, with D perhaps TRBD1 (5 bases). Looked up from germline, CDR1 is MGHRA and CDR2 is YSYEKL. The V gene lost 4 bases and the J gene lost 4 bases, with 13 bases spanning the gap. The CDR3 sequence is 14 residues long. The CDR3 DNA reads TGCGCCAGCAGCCGCCAGGGTACGGGCACTGAAGCTTTCTTT. Translation gives CASSRQGTGTEAFF.